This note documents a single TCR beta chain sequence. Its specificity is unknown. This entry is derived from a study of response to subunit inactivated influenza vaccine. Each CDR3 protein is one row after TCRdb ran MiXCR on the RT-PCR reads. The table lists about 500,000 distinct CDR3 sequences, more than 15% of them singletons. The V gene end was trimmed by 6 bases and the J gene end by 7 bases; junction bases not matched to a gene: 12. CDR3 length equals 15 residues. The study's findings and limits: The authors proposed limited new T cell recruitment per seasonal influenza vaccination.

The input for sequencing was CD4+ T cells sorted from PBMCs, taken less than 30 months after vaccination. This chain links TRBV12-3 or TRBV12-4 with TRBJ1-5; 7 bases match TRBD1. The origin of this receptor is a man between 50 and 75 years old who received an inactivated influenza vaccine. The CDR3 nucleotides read TGTGCCAGCAGCCTACAGGGGAACCTCCCCCAGCCCCAGCATTTT. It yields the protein CASSLQGNLPQPQHF.